These 7 T cell receptor beta chains share one sample of origin, sequenced in a study of human T cells and chemical hapten exposure. The time point is: patch test 1, 2 weeks after DPC sensitization. Treatment in this sample: therapeutic diphenylcyclopropenone sensitization with weekly scalp DPC. From whole blood left unfractionated, total RNA was extracted. TCRdb redid the calling of the RACE reads with MiXCR, one entry per CDR3 protein. The repertoire includes about 34,000 distinct CDR3 sequences, over 5.5% of them detected once, and roughly 9.1% sits in the top ten. Sequencing was performed on whole blood, taken in connection with sensitization to the hapten diphenylcyclopropenone (DPC). The receptors originated from a woman aged 30 to 39 with alopecia areata. Some clones in this sample may be carry-over from other donors' samples.

The chain employs TRBV7-2 and TRBJ1-4; tentative D call: TRBD1 (6 bases). With 0 bases removed from V and 4 bases from J, the gap between germline ends came to 15 bases. CDR3 size: 17 residues. From germline, CDR1 is SGHTA and CDR2 FQGNSA. In DNA, the CDR3 is TGTGCCAGCAGCTTAGCCCGGCGGGGGCTAAATAATGAAAAACTGTTTTTT. Translated, it gives CASSLARRGLNNEKLFF.

This clonotype was observed at least ten times. This chain uses TRBV27 with TRBJ1-6; D unresolved. The CDR3 loop spans 12 amino acids. The ends were cut back, 4 bases at V and 5 bases at J, with 3 bases in the middle. The germline V gene has CDR1 MNHEY and CDR2 SMNVEV (reference sequence). CDR3 DNA sequence: TGTGCCAGCAGTTACCATAATTCACCCCTCCACTTT. The encoded protein is CASSYHNSPLHF.

This clonotype was recorded a few times. The rearrangement links TRBV4-3 to TRBJ1-2, with TRBD1 as a possible D gene (6 bases). The CDR3 is made up of 14 amino acids. CDR1 and CDR2 (germline): LGHNA, YSLEER. V gave up 3 bases and J gave up 8 bases, with 16 bases separating them. CDR3 in DNA: TGCGCCAGCAGCCACAGCGGGGGCGAGCGCGGCTACACCTTC. Translating it yields CASSHSGGERGYTF.

The rearrangement joins TRBV20-1 to TRBJ1-4; D remains unclear. The germline V and J ends were trimmed by 1 base and 0 bases, with 6 bases remaining between them. The germline gives CDR1 DFQATT, CDR2 SNEGSKA (reference sequence). The CDR3 is 14 amino acids. The CDR3 region has the DNA TGCAGTGCTAGAGTGGGCGCAACTAATGAAAAACTGTTTTTT. Amino acids: CSARVGATNEKLFF.

This clonotype was recorded many times. The rearrangement links TRBV12-3 or TRBV12-4 to TRBJ2-3, with 8 positions matching TRBD1. The CDR3 runs to 15 residues. V lost 3 bases to trimming and J lost 4 bases; unmatched junction nucleotides: 6. The CDR3, as DNA: TGTGCCAGCAGTTTGGGGCAGGGGGCAGCAGATACGCAGTATTTT. Its protein is CASSLGQGAADTQYF.

This clonotype was recorded a few times. The CDR3 loop reads CAPKRGTGVQPQHF. The CDR3 DNA is TGTGCCCCGAAACGGGGGACAGGGGTCCAGCCCCAGCATTTT. This chain links TRBV5-4 with TRBJ1-5, with 10 bases identical to TRBD1. The CDR3 consists of 14 residues. J lost 7 bases, V lost 10 bases, and 11 bases had no gene match. Per the germline V gene, CDR1 is SGHNT and CDR2 is YYREEE (reference sequence).

This clonotype has a count of ten or more. The gene calls are TRBV5-1 and TRBJ1-6, with D perhaps TRBD1 (5 bases). V lost 0 bases and J lost 6, with 7 bases in between. This CDR3 contains 14 residues. The germline V gene has CDR1 SGHRS and CDR2 YFSETQ. CDR3 amino acids: CASSLGTSNSPLHF. CDR3 coding DNA: TGCGCCAGCAGCTTGGGGACAAGTAATTCACCCCTCCACTTT.